One and the same sample provided the 26 T cell receptor beta chains below, sequenced in a study of CD8 T cells in ankylosing spondylitis. TCRdb redid the calling of the 5' RACE reads with MiXCR, one entry per CDR3 protein. The data show just over 150,000 distinct CDR3 sequences, approximately 16% seen once. Sample: blood, either unsorted or a sorted T cell fraction (not recorded which). The origin of the receptors is a male donor with ankylosing spondylitis or in good health (not recorded which).

Many counts were recorded for this clonotype. The rearrangement joins TRBV29-1 to TRBJ1-1; TRBD1 aligns across 7 bases. J lost 5 bases, V lost 2 bases, and 5 bases had no gene match. CDR1 and CDR2 from the germline V gene are SQVTM and ANQGSEA. CDR3 length: 13 residues. The CDR3 loop reads CSVERGGGTEAFF. In DNA, the CDR3 is TGCAGCGTTGAAAGAGGGGGCGGGACTGAAGCTTTCTTT.

This clonotype was counted many times. CDR3 in DNA: TGTGCCAGCAGTTACCGCAGGCGGGATCAGCCCCAGCATTTT. Protein: CASSYRRRDQPQHF. The J gene is TRBJ1-5, the V gene TRBV6-5; D is undetermined. From germline, CDR1 is MNHEY and CDR2 SVGAGI. V was trimmed by 2 bases and J by 5 bases, leaving 10 bases between them. CDR3 size: 14 residues.

This clonotype was recorded at least ten times. The V call is TRBV29-1, the J call TRBJ1-1; D not resolved. Germline CDR1 SQVTM, CDR2 ANQGSEA. V lost 3 bases, J lost 4 bases, and 6 bases lay in between. This CDR3 is 11 amino acids long. The CDR3 DNA reads as TGCAGCGTTGATAGGGTCACTGAAGCTTTCTTT. Translation gives CSVDRVTEAFF. The whole variable domain, filled in from reference TRBV29-1 and TRBJ1-1, reads SAVISQKPSRDICQRGTSLTIQCQVDSQVTMMFWYRQQPGQSLTLIATANQGSEATYESGFVIDKFPISRPNLTFSTLTVSNMSPEDSSIYLCSVDRVTEAFFGQGTRLTVV.

This clonotype has a handful of counts. The rearrangement uses TRBV27 and TRBJ1-2; tentatively, D is TRBD1 (5 bases). From germline, CDR1 is MNHEY and CDR2 SMNVEV (reference sequence). V was trimmed by 8 bases and J by 0 bases, leaving 7 bases between them. The CDR3 sequence is 12 residues long. DNA for the CDR3: TGTGCCAGCCGGGGGGCTAACTATGGCTACACCTTC. Translation: CASRGANYGYTF.

In this sample, this clonotype turned up many times. The V gene is TRBV20-1, the J gene TRBJ2-1; 8 nucleotides agree with TRBD2. V shed 6 bases, J shed 10 bases, and the junction held 14 bases outside the gene matches. CDR3 length equals 14 residues. Looked up from germline, CDR1 is DFQATT and CDR2 is SNEGSKA (reference sequence). This CDR3 is CSAAVGSGRGEQFF. CDR3 sequence (DNA): TGCAGTGCCGCCGTGGGAAGCGGGAGAGGAGAGCAGTTCTTC.

As regards this clonotype: A read error may explain this, as a much larger clone is one base away. The chain employs TRBV5-4 and TRBJ2-3; the match to TRBD2 covers 8 bases. The junction had 15 bases not matched to a gene; V was cut back by 5 bases and J by 1 base. The CDR3 sequence is 18 residues long. In germline, CDR1 is SGHNT, CDR2 YYREEE (reference sequence). The CDR3 DNA follows: TGTGCCAGCAGATCGGCAGGGGCTAGCGGGCTGTGCACAGATACGCAGTATTTT. Protein product: CASRSAGASGLCTDTQYF.

This clonotype showed up many times. The rearrangement uses TRBV28 and TRBJ2-3, with 7 bases aligning to TRBD1. CDR3 length: 16 amino acids. Germline-derived CDR1 and CDR2 are MDHEN and SYDVKM. Trimming cost V 5 bases and J 1 base; bases outside gene matches: 9. CDR3 loop: CASSPRTGMGTDTQYF. The DNA of the CDR3 is TGTGCCAGCAGTCCCCGGACAGGAATGGGCACAGATACGCAGTATTTT. The full variable domain, completed using reference TRBV28 and TRBJ2-3, is DVKVTQSSRYLVKRTGEKVFLECVQDMDHENMFWYRQDPGLGLRLIYFSYDVKMKEKGDIPEGYSVSREKKERFSLILESASTNQTSMYLCASSPRTGMGTDTQYFGPGTRLTVL.

The table lists this clonotype with many counts. J is TRBJ2-5 and V is TRBV3-1; TRBD2 agrees at 12 bases. Germline V gene data show CDR1 as LGHDT and CDR2 as YNNKEL (reference sequence). The CDR3 extends over 14 amino acids. Unmatched junction bases numbered 6, after V lost 7 bases and J lost 6 bases. The CDR3 loop reads CASTLTSGSQTQYF. In DNA form, the CDR3 reads TGTGCCAGCACCTTGACTAGCGGGAGTCAGACCCAGTACTTC.

This clonotype was detected a few times. The chain has TRBV7-8 and TRBJ2-4; 9 bases are shared with TRBD1. The CDR3 loop spans 16 amino acids. CDR1 is SGHVS, CDR2 FQNEAQ, per germline. V was pared by 0 bases and J by 6 bases, with 6 bases of the junction left unmatched. CDR3 DNA sequence: TGTGCCAGCAGCTTAGCGTGGACAGGGGCCGTAAACATTCAGTACTTC. Translation gives CASSLAWTGAVNIQYF.

The chain carries TRBV5-1 and TRBJ2-5, with D possibly TRBD1 on 7 matching bases. Trimming took 4 bases from V and 1 from J, leaving 11 bases between them. The CDR3 is 14 residues long. Germline V lookup: CDR1 SGHRS, CDR2 YFSETQ. In DNA form, the CDR3 reads TGCGCCAGCAGCGCGGGACAGCTCCAAGAGACCCAGTACTTC. Its translation: CASSAGQLQETQYF.

This clonotype was found many times. J is TRBJ2-5 and V is TRBV4-2, with D unclear. The CDR3 length is 13 residues. From germline, CDR1 is LGHNA and CDR2 YNFKEQ. V lost 0 bases and J lost 7, with 9 bases in between. This CDR3 reads CASSQDLAVTQYF. Written as DNA, the CDR3 is TGTGCCAGCAGCCAAGACCTGGCAGTGACCCAGTACTTC.

The rearrangement links TRBV10-3 to TRBJ1-1; no reliable D call. The CDR3 has 12 amino acids. Germline lookup yields CDR1 ENHRY and CDR2 SYGVKD. Between the trimmed V and J ends, which lost 4 bases and 1 base, there was a span of 4 bases. CDR3 in amino acids: CAISVTNTEAFF. CDR3 DNA: TGTGCCATCAGTGTGACGAACACTGAAGCTTTCTTT.

The V and J genes are TRBV20-1 and TRBJ2-1; TRBD2 aligns across 8 bases. Germline V CDR1 and CDR2: DFQATT, SNEGSKA (reference sequence). CDR3 length: 13 residues. With 0 bases clipped from V and 14 bases from J, the junction kept 9 bases outside the gene matches. The CDR3, as DNA: TGCAGTGCTAGAGATGCACTCCCGGGACTAGAGTTCTTC. Its protein is CSARDALPGLEFF.

This clonotype turned up a few times. CDR3 region: CASSPGQTGELFF. In DNA, the CDR3 is TGCGCCAGCAGCCCAGGACAGACCGGGGAGCTGTTTTTT. The genes are TRBV5-1 and TRBJ2-2; a weak D match, TRBD1 (6 bases). Germline values: CDR1 SGHRS, CDR2 YFSETQ. The CDR3 loop spans 13 amino acids. Trimming took 4 bases from V and 5 from J, leaving 9 bases between them.

The table lists this clonotype with many counts. The CDR3 DNA reads TGCAGTGCTAGGTGGGGTGGGAACACTGAAGCTTTCTTT. Translated: CSARWGGNTEAFF. V and J are TRBV20-1 and TRBJ1-1; the D is unclear. The length of the CDR3 is 13 residues. Germline V CDR1 and CDR2: DFQATT, SNEGSKA (reference sequence). Trimming cost V 3 bases and J 1 base, with 9 bases left between them.

The chain recombines TRBV11-2 with TRBJ2-7, with 9 bases aligning to TRBD1. The CDR3 spans 16 residues. Germline V gives CDR1 SGHAT, CDR2 FQNNGV. The J segment lost 1 base and the V segment lost 4 bases, leaving 8 bases of the junction unmatched. CDR3 residues: CASSSRSGTGSYEQYF. In DNA form, the CDR3 reads TGTGCCAGCAGCTCCAGGTCGGGGACAGGGTCCTACGAGCAGTACTTC.

The chain employs TRBV29-1 and TRBJ2-7; D ambiguous. Per the germline V gene, CDR1 is SQVTM and CDR2 is ANQGSEA. Trimming removed 5 bases at V and 3 bases at J, with 14 bases between. The CDR3 sequence is 13 residues long. The CDR3 nucleotides are TGCAGCGTTATAGGGCAGGAAGGCTACGAGCAGTACTTC. It translates to CSVIGQEGYEQYF.

This clonotype was recorded many times. The chain is built from TRBV27 and TRBJ2-1; no definite D call. The germline CDR1 and CDR2 sequences are MNHEY and SMNVEV (reference sequence). The CDR3 loop spans 13 amino acids. Trimming stripped 6 bases from V and 4 bases from J, with 10 bases between. The chain's CDR3 is CASRDRVYNEQFF. The CDR3 DNA sequence: TGTGCCAGCAGGGATCGAGTTTACAATGAGCAGTTCTTC.

The genes are TRBV4-1 and TRBJ1-1; D remains ambiguous. Germline values: CDR1 MGHRA, CDR2 YSYEKL. V was pared by 0 bases and J by 9 bases, with 11 bases between. The CDR3 contains 13 residues. In DNA form, the CDR3 reads TGCGCCAGCAGCCAAGATCAGGTTGCAAAAGCTTTCTTT. Residues: CASSQDQVAKAFF.

This clonotype was detected only a few times. This chain uses TRBV5-1 with TRBJ2-2; weak D call: TRBD1 (5 bases). Germline V CDR1 and CDR2: SGHRS, YFSETQ. Trimming removed 0 bases from V and 5 bases from J, with 11 bases in between. The CDR3 runs to 15 residues. The CDR3 region is CASSLEQAWTGELFF. In DNA form, the CDR3 reads TGCGCCAGCAGCTTGGAACAGGCGTGGACCGGGGAGCTGTTTTTT. Full variable domain (remainder filled in from reference TRBV5-1 and TRBJ2-2): KAGVTQTPRYLIKTRGQQVTLSCSPISGHRSVSWYQQTPGQGLQFLFEYFSETQRNKGNFPGRFSGRQFSNSRSEMNVSTLELGDSALYLCASSLEQAWTGELFFGEGSRLTVL.

Many counts were recorded for this clonotype. The chain is built from TRBV20-1 and TRBJ1-1; 7 bases line up with TRBD1. In germline, CDR1 is DFQATT, CDR2 SNEGSKA (reference sequence). Trimming removed 5 bases from V and 0 bases from J; junction bases left unmatched: 6. This CDR3 is 14 amino acids long. CDR3 amino acids: CSAAPGTVNTEAFF. The CDR3 nucleotides read TGCAGTGCTGCCCCCGGGACAGTGAACACTGAAGCTTTCTTT.

This clonotype came up a few times. The V gene is TRBV11-1, the J gene TRBJ2-3; possibly TRBD2 for D (5 bases). This CDR3 is built from 13 residues. The germline V gene encodes CDR1 SGHAT and CDR2 FQDESV (reference sequence). Trimming stripped 1 base from V and 15 bases from J, with 17 bases between. The CDR3 reads CASSLVVGAVSYF. CDR3 DNA sequence: TGTGCCAGCAGCTTAGTTGTTGGAGCGGTGTCTTATTTT.

About this clonotype: Germline and junction disagree at one end, which may indicate a read error. The V and J genes are TRBV6-5 and TRBJ2-7; D not certain. Looked up from germline, CDR1 is MNHEY and CDR2 is SVGAGI. CDR3 size: 15 residues. The CDR3 is CVSSVSRSSSYEQYF. The DNA of the CDR3 is TGTGTCAGCAGTGTCTCGCGGTCGAGCTCCTACGAGCAGTACTTC.

This clonotype has a count of ten or more. CDR3 sequence (DNA): TGTGCCAGCAGACCACTTAGCGGGAGTCCGTACAATGAGCAGTTCTTC. Its protein is CASRPLSGSPYNEQFF. The chain recombines TRBV6-1 with TRBJ2-1, with 9 nucleotides matching TRBD2. This CDR3 spans 16 amino acids. V lost 6 bases to trimming and J lost 4 bases; unmatched junction nucleotides: 10. Germline V gene data show CDR1 as MNHNS and CDR2 as SASEGT.

There are many counts of this clonotype. The chain is built from TRBV28 and TRBJ2-3, with 7 bases identical to TRBD1. J was trimmed by 0 bases and V by 4 bases; bases with no gene match: 10. CDR3 length equals 17 residues. Germline CDR1 reads MDHEN; CDR2 reads SYDVKM. This chain's CDR3 is CASSSLQGRKSTDTQYF. Here the CDR3 DNA reads TGTGCCAGCAGTTCGTTACAGGGGCGAAAAAGCACAGATACGCAGTATTTT.

This clonotype was seen repeatedly, ten times or more. This chain uses TRBV24-1 with TRBJ2-1, with 7 bases lining up with TRBD1. This CDR3 spans 20 amino acids. The ends lost 5 bases at V and 4 bases at J; junction bases unmatched: 22. Germline lookup yields CDR1 KGHDR and CDR2 SFDVKD. The chain's CDR3 is CATSGQGQPTDNDNYNEQFF. CDR3 coding DNA: TGTGCCACCAGTGGCCAGGGACAGCCTACCGACAACGACAATTACAATGAGCAGTTCTTC.